This T cell receptor beta chain derives from a study of blood T cell repertoires in COVID-19. Study summary: Collection of acute and convalescent COVID-19 samples took place in the United States, Italy and Spain.

Sequenced by immunoSEQ multiplex PCR; TCRdb stores in-frame clones only, minus some. Altogether roughly 230,000 clones are present, about 88% being singletons, with the ten largest covering just under 1%. The CDR3 has 17 amino acids. Germline-derived CDR1 and CDR2 are PRHDT and FYEKMQ (reference sequence). The J segment lost 6 bases and the V segment lost 0 bases, leaving 9 bases of the junction unmatched. The sample comprised peripheral blood. The rearrangement links TRBV13 to TRBJ2-2, with TRBD1 identical over 8 bases. The source of this sequence is a man aged 35 to 55 with acute or convalescent COVID-19. The CDR3: CASSLGDRAVSAGELFF. CDR3 nucleotide sequence: TGTGCCAGCAGCTTAGGGGACAGGGCAGTTTCGGCCGGGGAGCTGTTTTTT.